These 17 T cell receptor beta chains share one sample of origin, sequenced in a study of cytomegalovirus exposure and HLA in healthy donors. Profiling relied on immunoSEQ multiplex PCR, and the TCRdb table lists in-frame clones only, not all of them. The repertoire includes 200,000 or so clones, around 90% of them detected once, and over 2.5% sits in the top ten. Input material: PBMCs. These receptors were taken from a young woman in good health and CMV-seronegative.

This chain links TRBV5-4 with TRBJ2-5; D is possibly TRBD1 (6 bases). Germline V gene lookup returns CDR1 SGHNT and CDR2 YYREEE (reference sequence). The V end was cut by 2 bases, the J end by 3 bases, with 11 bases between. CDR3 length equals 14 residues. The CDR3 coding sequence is TGTGCCAGCAGCTTATGGCACAGGGAAGAGACCCAGTACTTC. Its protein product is CASSLWHREETQYF.

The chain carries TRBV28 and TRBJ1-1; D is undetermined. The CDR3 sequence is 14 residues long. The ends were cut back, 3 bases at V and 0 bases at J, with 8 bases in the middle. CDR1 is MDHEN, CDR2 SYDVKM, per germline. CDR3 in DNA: TGTGCCAGCAGTTTGGCCGTAATGAACACTGAAGCTTTCTTT. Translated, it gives CASSLAVMNTEAFF. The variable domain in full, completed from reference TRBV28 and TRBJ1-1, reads DVKVTQSSRYLVKRTGEKVFLECVQDMDHENMFWYRQDPGLGLRLIYFSYDVKMKEKGDIPEGYSVSREKKERFSLILESASTNQTSMYLCASSLAVMNTEAFFGQGTRLTVV.

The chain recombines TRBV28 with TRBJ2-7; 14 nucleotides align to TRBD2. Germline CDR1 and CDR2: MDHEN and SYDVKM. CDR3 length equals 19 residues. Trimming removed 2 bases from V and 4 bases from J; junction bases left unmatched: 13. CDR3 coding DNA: TGTGCCAGCAGTTTAGAGGGATGGTTGAGGACTAGCGGGAGGTACGAGCAGTACTTC. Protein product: CASSLEGWLRTSGRYEQYF.

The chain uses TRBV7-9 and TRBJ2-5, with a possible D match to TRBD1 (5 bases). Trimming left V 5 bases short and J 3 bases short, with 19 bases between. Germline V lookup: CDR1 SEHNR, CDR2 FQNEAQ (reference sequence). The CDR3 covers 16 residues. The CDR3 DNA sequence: TGTGCCAGCAGCCCGATTATCATGGGGCTGGAAGAGACCCAGTACTTC. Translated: CASSPIIMGLEETQYF. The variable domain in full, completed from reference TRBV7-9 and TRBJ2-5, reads DTGVSQNPRHKITKRGQNVTFRCDPISEHNRLYWYRQTLGQGPEFLTYFQNEAQLEKSRLLSDRFSAERPKGSFSTLEIQRTEQGDSAMYLCASSPIIMGLEETQYFGPGTRLLVL.

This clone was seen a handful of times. The CDR3 DNA reads as TGTGCCAGCAGCCAAGAGTCTTTAGGAGGGGCTCCCTACGAGCAGTACTTC. Its protein product is CASSQESLGGAPYEQYF. V gene TRBV11-2 combines with J gene TRBJ2-7; possible D gene TRBD2, 6 bases. The germline V gene has CDR1 SGHAT and CDR2 FQNNGV. V lost 5 bases, J lost 2 bases, and 22 bases lay in between. This CDR3 spans 17 amino acids.

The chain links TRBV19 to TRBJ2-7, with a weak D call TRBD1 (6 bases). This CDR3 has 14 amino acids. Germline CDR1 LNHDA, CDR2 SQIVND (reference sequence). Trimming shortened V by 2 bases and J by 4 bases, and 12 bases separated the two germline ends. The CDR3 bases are TGTGCCAGTAGTATAAAACAGGGAATTTACGAGCAGTACTTC. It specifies CASSIKQGIYEQYF.

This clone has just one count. CDR3 in amino acids: CATSRVEGLVTGELFF. The CDR3 nucleotides read TGTGCCACCAGCAGAGTTGAGGGTTTGGTCACCGGGGAGCTGTTTTTT. The chain carries TRBV15 and TRBJ2-2; possibly TRBD2 for D (5 bases). The CDR3 consists of 16 residues. CDR1 LNHNV and CDR2 YYDKDF come from the germline V gene (reference sequence). V was pared by 1 base and J by 4 bases, with 13 bases between.

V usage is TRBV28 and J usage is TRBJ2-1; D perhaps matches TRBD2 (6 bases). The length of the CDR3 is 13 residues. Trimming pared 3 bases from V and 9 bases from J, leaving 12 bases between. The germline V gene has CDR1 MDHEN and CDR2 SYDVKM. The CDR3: CASSFGGSSEQFF. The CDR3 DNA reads TGTGCCAGCAGTTTCGGAGGGTCCAGTGAGCAGTTCTTC.

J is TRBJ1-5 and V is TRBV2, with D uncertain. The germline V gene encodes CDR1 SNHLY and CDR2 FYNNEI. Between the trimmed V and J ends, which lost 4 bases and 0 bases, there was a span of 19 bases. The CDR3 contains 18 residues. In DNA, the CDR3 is TGTGCCAGCAGTGTGAGGGCTAAGGGCGCCTTTAGCAATCAGCCCCAGCATTTT. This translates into CASSVRAKGAFSNQPQHF.

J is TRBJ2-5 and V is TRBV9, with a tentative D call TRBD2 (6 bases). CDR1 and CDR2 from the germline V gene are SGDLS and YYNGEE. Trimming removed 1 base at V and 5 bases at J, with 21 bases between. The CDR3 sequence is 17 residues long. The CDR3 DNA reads TGTGCCAGCAGCGTATCCCCCCGTGGGGGGAGTGGTGAGACCCAGTACTTC. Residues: CASSVSPRGGSGETQYF.

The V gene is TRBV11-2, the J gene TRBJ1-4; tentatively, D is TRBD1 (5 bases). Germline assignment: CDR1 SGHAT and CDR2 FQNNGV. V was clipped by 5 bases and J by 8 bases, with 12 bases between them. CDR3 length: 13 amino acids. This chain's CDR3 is CASSQRQGEKLFF. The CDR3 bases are TGTGCCAGCAGCCAGAGGCAGGGCGAAAAACTGTTTTTT.

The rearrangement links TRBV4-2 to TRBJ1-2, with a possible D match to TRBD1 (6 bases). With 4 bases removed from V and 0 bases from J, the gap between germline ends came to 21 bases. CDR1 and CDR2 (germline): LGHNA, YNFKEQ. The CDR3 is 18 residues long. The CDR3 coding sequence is TGTGCCAGCAGCCGACAAGCGCTTCAGGGGATAGCTAACTATGGCTACACCTTC. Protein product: CASSRQALQGIANYGYTF.

The CDR3 region has the DNA TGTGCCAGCAGCTTAGAACTGAGCTACGAGCAGTACTTC. As protein: CASSLELSYEQYF. The chain joins TRBV7-9 to TRBJ2-7; D unclear. V lost 1 base, J lost 3 bases, and 7 bases lay in between. Germline V gene data show CDR1 as SEHNR and CDR2 as FQNEAQ (reference sequence). The CDR3 totals 13 residues.

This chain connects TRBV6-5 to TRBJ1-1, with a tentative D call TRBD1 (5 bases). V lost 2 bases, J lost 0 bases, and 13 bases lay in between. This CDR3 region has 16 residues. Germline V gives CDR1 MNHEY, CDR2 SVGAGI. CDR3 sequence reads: CASSYVIQGMNTEAFF. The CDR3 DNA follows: TGTGCCAGCAGTTACGTGATCCAGGGCATGAACACTGAAGCTTTCTTT.

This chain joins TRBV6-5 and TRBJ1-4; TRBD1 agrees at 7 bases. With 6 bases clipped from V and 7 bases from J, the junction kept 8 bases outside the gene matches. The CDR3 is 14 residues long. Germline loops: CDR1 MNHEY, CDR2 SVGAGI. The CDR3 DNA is TGTGCCAGCAGGCGCGACAGGGCTAGTGAAAAACTGTTTTTT. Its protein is CASRRDRASEKLFF.

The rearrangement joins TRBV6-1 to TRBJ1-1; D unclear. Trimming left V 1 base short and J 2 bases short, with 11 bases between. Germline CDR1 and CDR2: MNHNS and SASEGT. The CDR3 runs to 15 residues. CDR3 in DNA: TGTGCCAGCAGTGAAGTCCGGCAGGTAAACACTGAAGCTTTCTTT. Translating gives CASSEVRQVNTEAFF.

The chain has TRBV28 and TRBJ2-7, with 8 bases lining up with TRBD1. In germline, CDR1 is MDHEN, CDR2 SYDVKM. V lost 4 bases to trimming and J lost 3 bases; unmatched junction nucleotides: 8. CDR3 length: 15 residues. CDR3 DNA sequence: TGTGCCAGCAGTTCAGATTGGACAGGGAACTACGAGCAGTACTTC. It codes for CASSSDWTGNYEQYF.